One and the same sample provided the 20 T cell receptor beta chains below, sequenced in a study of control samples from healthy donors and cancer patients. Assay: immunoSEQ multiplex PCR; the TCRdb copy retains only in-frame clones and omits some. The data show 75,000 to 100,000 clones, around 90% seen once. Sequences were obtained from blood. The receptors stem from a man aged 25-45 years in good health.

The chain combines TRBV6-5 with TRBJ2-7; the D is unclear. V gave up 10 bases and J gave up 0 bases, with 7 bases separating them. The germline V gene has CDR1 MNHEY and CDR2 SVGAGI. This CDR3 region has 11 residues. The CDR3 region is CATHNSYEQYF. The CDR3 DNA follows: TGTGCCACCCATAACTCCTACGAGCAGTACTTC.

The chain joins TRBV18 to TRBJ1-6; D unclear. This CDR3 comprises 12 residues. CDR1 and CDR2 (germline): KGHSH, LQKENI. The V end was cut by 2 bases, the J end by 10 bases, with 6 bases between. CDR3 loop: CASSPESSPLHF. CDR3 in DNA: TGTGCCAGCTCACCAGAGTCGTCACCCCTCCACTTT.

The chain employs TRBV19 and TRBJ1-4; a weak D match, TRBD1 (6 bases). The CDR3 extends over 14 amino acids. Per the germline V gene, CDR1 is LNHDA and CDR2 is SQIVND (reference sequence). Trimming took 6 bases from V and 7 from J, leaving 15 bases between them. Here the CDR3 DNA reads TGTGCCAGTAGCGGGACACCGGACAGTGAAAAACTGTTTTTT. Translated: CASSGTPDSEKLFF.

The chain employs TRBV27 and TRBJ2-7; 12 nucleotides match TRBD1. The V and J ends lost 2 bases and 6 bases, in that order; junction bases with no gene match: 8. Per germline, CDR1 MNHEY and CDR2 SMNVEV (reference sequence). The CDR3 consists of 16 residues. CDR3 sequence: CASSLRRDRGLPEQYF. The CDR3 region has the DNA TGTGCCAGCAGTTTACGCCGGGACAGGGGGCTTCCCGAGCAGTACTTC.

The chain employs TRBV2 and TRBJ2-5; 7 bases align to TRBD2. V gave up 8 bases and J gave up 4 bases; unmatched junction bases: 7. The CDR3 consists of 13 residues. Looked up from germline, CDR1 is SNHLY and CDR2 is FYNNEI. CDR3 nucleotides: TGTGCCAGCTTGGGGGGGAGAGGAGAGACCCAGTACTTC. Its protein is CASLGGRGETQYF. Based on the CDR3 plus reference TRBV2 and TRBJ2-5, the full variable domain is EPEVTQTPSHQVTQMGQEVILRCVPISNHLYFYWYRQILGQKVEFLVSFYNNEISEKSEIFDDQFSVERPDGSNFTLKIRSTKLEDSAMYFCASLGGRGETQYFGPGTRLLVL.

CDR3 residues: CASNVGGYEQYF. CDR3 in DNA: TGTGCCAGCAATGTGGGAGGCTACGAGCAGTACTTC. V is TRBV6-6 and J is TRBJ2-7; D may be TRBD2 (6 bases). This CDR3 has 12 residues. The V gene lost 7 bases and the J gene lost 3 bases, with 10 bases spanning the gap. Germline lookup yields CDR1 MNHNY and CDR2 SVGAGI (reference sequence).

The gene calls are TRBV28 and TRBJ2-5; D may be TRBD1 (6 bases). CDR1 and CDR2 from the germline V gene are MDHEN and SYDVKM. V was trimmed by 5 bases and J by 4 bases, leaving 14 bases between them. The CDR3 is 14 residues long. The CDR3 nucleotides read TGTGCCAGCAGTGAACCAGGGGACGTAGAGACCCAGTACTTC. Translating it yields CASSEPGDVETQYF.

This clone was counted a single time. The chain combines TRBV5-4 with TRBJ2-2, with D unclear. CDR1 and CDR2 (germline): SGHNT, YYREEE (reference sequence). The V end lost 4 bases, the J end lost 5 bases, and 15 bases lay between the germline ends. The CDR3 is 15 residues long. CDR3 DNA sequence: TGTGCCAGCAGCCGCGACACGAAAGTGACCGGGGAGCTGTTTTTT. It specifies CASSRDTKVTGELFF.

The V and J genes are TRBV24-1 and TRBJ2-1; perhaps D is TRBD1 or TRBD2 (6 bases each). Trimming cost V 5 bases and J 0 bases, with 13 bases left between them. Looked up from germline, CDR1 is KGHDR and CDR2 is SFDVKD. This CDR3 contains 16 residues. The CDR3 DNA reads TGTGCCACCAGTGGTATAGGGGGGAGCTCCTACAATGAGCAGTTCTTC. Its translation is CATSGIGGSSYNEQFF.

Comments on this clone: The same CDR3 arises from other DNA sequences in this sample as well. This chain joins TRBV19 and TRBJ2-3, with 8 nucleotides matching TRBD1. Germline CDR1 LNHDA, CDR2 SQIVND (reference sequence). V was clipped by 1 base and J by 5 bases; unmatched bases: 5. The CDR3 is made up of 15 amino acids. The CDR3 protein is CASSIGGQGGDTQYF. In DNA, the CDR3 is TGTGCCAGTAGTATAGGAGGACAGGGTGGAGATACGCAGTATTTT.

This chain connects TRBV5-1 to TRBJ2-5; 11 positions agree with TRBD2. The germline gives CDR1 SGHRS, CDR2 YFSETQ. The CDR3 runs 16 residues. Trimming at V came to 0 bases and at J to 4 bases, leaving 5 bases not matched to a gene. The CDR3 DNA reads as TGCGCCAGCAGCTTGGAGGTTAGCGGGAGGGGAGAGACCCAGTACTTC. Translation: CASSLEVSGRGETQYF.

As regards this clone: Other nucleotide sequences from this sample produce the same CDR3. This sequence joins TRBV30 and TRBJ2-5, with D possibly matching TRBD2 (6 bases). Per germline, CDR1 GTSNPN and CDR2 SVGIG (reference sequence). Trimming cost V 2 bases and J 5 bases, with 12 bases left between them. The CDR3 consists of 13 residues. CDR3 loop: CAWSSGSQETQYF. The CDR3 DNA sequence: TGTGCCTGGAGTTCCGGGAGTCAGGAGACCCAGTACTTC.

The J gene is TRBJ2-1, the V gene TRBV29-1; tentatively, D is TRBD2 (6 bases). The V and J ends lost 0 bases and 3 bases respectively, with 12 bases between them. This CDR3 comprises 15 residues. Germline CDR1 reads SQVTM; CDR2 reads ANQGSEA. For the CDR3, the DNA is TGCAGCGTTGAAGACTTCTCGGGAGTCTACAATGAGCAGTTCTTC. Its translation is CSVEDFSGVYNEQFF.

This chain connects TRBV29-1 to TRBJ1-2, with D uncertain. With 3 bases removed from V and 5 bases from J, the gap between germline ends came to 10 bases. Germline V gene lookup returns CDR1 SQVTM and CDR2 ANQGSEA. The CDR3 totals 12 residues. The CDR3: CSVEGGGYGYTF. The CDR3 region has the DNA TGCAGCGTTGAGGGTGGCGGATATGGCTACACCTTC.

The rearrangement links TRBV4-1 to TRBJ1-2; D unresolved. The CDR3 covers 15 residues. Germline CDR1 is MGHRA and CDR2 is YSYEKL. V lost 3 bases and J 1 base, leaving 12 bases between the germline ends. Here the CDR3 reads CASSHPRGVNYGYTF. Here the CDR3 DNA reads TGCGCCAGCAGCCACCCCAGAGGAGTTAACTATGGCTACACCTTC.

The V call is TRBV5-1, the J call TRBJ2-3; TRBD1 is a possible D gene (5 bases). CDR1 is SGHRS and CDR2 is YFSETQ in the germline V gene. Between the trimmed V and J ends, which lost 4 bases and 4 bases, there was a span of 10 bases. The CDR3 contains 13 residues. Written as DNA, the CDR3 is TGCGCCAGCAGCATCGTAGGGGCAGATACGCAGTATTTT. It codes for CASSIVGADTQYF.

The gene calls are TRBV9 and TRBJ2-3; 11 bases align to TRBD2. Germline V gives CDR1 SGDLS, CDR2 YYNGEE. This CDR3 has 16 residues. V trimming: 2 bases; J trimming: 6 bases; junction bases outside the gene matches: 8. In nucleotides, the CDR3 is TGTGCCAGCAGCGTTTACTGGACTAGCGGGCTGGATACGCAGTATTTT. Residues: CASSVYWTSGLDTQYF.

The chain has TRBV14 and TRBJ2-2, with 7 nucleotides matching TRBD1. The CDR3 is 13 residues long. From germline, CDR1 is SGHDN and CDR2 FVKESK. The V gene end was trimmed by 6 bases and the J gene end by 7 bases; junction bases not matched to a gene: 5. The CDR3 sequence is CASSPTGYGELFF. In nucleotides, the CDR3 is TGTGCCAGCAGTCCGACAGGGTACGGGGAGCTGTTTTTT.

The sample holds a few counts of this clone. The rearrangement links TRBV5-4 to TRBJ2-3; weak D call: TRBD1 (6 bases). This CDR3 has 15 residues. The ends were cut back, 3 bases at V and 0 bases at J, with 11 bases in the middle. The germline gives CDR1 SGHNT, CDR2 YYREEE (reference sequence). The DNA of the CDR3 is TGTGCCAGCAGCTGGAGACAGGCTAGCACAGATACGCAGTATTTT. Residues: CASSWRQASTDTQYF.

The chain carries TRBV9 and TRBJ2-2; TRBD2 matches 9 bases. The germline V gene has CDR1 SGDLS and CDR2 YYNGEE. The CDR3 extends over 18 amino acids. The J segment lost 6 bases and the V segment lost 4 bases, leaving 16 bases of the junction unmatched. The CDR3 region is CASSIHPLSGRNAGELFF. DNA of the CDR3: TGTGCCAGCAGCATACACCCCTTAAGCGGGAGGAATGCCGGGGAGCTGTTTTTT.